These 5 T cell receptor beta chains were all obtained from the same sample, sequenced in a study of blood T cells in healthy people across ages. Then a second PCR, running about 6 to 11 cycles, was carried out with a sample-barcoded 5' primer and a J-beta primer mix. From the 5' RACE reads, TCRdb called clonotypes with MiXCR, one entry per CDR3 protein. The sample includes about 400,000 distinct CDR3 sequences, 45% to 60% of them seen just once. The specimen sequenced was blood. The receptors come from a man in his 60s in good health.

CDR3: CASGQSGRFSDEQFF. The CDR3 coding sequence is TGTGCTAGTGGACAAAGCGGGAGATTTTCGGATGAGCAGTTCTTC. The chain links TRBV12-5 to TRBJ2-1, with 8 bases lining up with TRBD2. Trimming at V came to 6 bases and at J to 8 bases, leaving 12 bases not matched to a gene. The CDR3 covers 15 residues. Germline CDR1 and CDR2: LGHNT and FRNRAP.

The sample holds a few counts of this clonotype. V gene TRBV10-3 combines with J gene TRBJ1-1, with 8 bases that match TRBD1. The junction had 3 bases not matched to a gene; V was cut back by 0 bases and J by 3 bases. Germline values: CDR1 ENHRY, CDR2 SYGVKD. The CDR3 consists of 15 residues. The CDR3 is CAISESGQGYTEAFF. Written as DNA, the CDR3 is TGTGCCATCAGTGAGTCCGGACAGGGCTACACTGAAGCTTTCTTT.

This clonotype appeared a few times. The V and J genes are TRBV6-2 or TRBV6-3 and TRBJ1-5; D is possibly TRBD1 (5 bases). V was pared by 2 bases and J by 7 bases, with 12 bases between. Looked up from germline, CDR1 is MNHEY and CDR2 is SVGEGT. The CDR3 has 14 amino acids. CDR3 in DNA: TGTGCCAGCAGTTACCCGGGGGTAATCCAGCCCCAGCATTTT. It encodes CASSYPGVIQPQHF.

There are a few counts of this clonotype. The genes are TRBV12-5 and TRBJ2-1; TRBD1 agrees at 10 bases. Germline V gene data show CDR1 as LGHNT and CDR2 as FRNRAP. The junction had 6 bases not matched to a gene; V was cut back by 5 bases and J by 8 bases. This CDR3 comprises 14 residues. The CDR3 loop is CASGQTGGRDEQFF. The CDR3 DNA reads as TGTGCTAGTGGTCAGACAGGGGGCAGGGATGAGCAGTTCTTC.

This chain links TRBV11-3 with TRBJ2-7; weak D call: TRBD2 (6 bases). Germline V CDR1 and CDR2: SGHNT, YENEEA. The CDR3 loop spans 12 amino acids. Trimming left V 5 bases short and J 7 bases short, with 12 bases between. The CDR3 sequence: CASSIGGREQYF. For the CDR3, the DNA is TGTGCCAGCAGCATCGGGGGAAGAGAGCAGTACTTC.